This TCR beta chain was profiled in a study of persistence of HIV-infected CD4 T cells. Study details: Suppressive ART had lasted a median of approximately eight years.

This clone turned up a few times. Its antigen is unknown. Overlapping HIV-1 Gag 15-mer peptides at roughly 1 ug per peptide per mL were used. CD40L-negative CD69-negative CD45RO-high memory CD4+ T cells were sorted as populations depleted of antigen-responding cells. This was the immunoSEQ version 4 assay in survey mode. Measured with immunoSEQ multiplex PCR; TCRdb has only the in-frame clones, and not every one. The sample holds about 40,000 clones, about 84% seen once. Germline V CDR1 and CDR2: SNHLY, FYNNEI. The CDR3 has 14 amino acids. J lost 11 bases, V lost 7 bases, and 15 bases had no gene match.

The clonotype was recovered from an adult with HIV. The donor label of this sample is uncertain. The genes are TRBV2 and TRBJ2-7; TRBD1 matches at 9 bases. Sequences were derived from cultured CD4+ T cells from PBMCs, sampled from a patient who received antiretroviral therapy. CDR3 amino acids: CASTTGISTGGEYF. The CDR3 coding sequence is TGTGCCAGCACCACCGGGATTTCCACAGGGGGCGAGTACTTC.